The clone carrying this T cell receptor beta chain has only a few counts. Germline assignment: CDR1 LGHNT and CDR2 FRNRAP. V gave up 3 bases and J gave up 8 bases; unmatched junction bases: 6. The CDR3 is 15 amino acids. The sample originates from a study of shared clonotypes between healthy human individuals. Repertoires were generated with immunoSEQ multiplex PCR, while TCRdb's copy carries only in-frame clones and drops some. Counted here are 1.6 million or so clones, around 95% occurring once; the ten biggest clones make up about 1.2%. Material for sequencing was naive CD4+ T cells sorted from blood. The subset was: CD45RA+ positively selected. The sequence came from a man under 40 in good health. The chain couples TRBV12-5 to TRBJ2-1; 11 positions agree with TRBD2. In DNA, the CDR3 is TGTGCTAGTGGTTTTTTCCTAGCGGGAGGCTATGAGCAGTTCTTC. Translation: CASGFFLAGGYEQFF.